This section outlines one T cell receptor (beta chain) sequence together with its context. What it recognizes is unknown. Expressed TCRB transcripts were sequenced after all isolated RNA was converted to cDNA. Naive, central memory and regulatory T cell samples produced a mean of about 3.4 million reads. Some clones are missing from TCRdb's copy, which holds only in-frame ones; the method was immunoSEQ multiplex PCR. The table has 120,000 to 150,000 clones, about 7% seen once. The CDR3 is 14 residues long. V was clipped by 4 bases and J by 2 bases, with 11 bases between them. Germline CDR1 SGHAT, CDR2 FQNNGV. These data belong to a study of beta chain features in type 1 diabetes. About the research overall: In age, gender and cell yields, patients were similar to healthy donors.

The study, taken as a whole, reports: For type 1 diabetes patients, VDJ junctions showed fewer insertions and more deletions.

This receptor was taken from a woman aged 30 to 39 in good health. Input material: central memory CD4+ T cells from blood. This chain uses TRBV11-2 with TRBJ2-5, with D perhaps matching TRBD1 (6 bases). Written as DNA, the CDR3 is TGTGCCAGCAGCTCCCAAGGGGGTCAAGAGACCCAGTACTTC. It is translated as CASSSQGGQETQYF.